This T cell receptor beta chain originates from a study of CD8 T cells in ankylosing spondylitis. General observations from the study: A motif of 7 to 9 highly homologous TCR beta variants was seen as apparently characteristic of ankylosing spondylitis blood.

Trimming stripped 5 bases from V and 6 bases from J, with 17 bases between. The CDR3 covers 15 residues. The germline gives CDR1 SGHTA, CDR2 FQGNSA. One entry per CDR3 protein results from TCRdb running MiXCR on the 5' RACE reads. Here the sample spans fewer than 400,000 distinct CDR3 sequences, under 25% being singletons. Of note for this clonotype: Its antigen is unidentified.

The sequenced material came from blood, either unsorted or a sorted T cell fraction (not recorded which). J is TRBJ1-5 and V is TRBV7-2; D is ambiguous. The receptor was derived from a male donor with ankylosing spondylitis. CDR3: CASSHGGELGQPQHF. The CDR3 nucleotides read TGTGCCAGCAGCCACGGCGGGGAGTTGGGTCAGCCCCAGCATTTT.